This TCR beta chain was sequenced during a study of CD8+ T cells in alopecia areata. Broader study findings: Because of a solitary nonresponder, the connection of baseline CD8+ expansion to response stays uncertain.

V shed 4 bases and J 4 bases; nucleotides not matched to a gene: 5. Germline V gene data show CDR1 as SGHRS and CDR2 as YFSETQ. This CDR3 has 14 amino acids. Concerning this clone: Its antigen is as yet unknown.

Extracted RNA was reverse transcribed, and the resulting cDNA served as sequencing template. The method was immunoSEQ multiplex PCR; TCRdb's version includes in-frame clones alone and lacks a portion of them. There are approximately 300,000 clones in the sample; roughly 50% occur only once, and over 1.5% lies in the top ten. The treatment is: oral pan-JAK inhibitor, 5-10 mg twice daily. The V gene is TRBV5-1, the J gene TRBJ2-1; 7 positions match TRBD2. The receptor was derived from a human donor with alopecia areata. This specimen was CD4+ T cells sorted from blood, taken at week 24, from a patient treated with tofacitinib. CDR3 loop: CASSGGDSYNEQFF. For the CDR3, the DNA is TGCGCCAGCAGCGGGGGGGACTCATACAATGAGCAGTTCTTC.